These 32 T cell receptor beta chains were all obtained from the same sample, sequenced in a study of cytomegalovirus exposure and HLA in healthy donors. The PCR used 60 Vbeta and 13 Jbeta primers. Data came from immunoSEQ multiplex PCR; TCRdb stores just in-frame clones and leaves some out. The clone table shows approximately 110,000 clones, with the ten largest holding 0.45% to 0.6%. Sequenced sample: PBMCs. The receptors were sampled from a man over 45 in good health and CMV-seronegative.

About this clone itself: One end of the junction fails to match germline, which may point to a read error. The J gene is TRBJ2-5, the V gene TRBV7-7, with 8 bases that match TRBD2. The CDR3 has 15 amino acids. From germline, CDR1 is SSHAT and CDR2 FNYEAQ (reference sequence). CDR3 nucleotide sequence: TGTGCTAGCAGCTTAGCGCGCGGGGGGACAGAGACCCAGTACTTC. As protein: CASSLARGGTETQYF.

This rearrangement joins TRBV11-3 to TRBJ1-1, with no clear D. Germline values: CDR1 SGHNT, CDR2 YENEEA. Between the trimmed V and J ends, which lost 1 base and 1 base, there was a span of 7 bases. CDR3 length equals 14 residues. The CDR3 region is CASSLGYTNTEAFF. The CDR3 bases are TGTGCCAGCAGCTTAGGTTACACGAACACTGAAGCTTTCTTT.

The rearrangement joins TRBV5-4 to TRBJ2-5; possible D gene TRBD1, 5 bases. V lost 3 bases, J lost 2 bases, and 8 bases lay in between. The V gene's germline CDR1 is SGHNT and CDR2 YYREEE (reference sequence). This CDR3 is built from 13 residues. Written as DNA, the CDR3 is TGTGCCAGCAGCTGGAGACAGCAAGAGACCCAGTACTTC. It translates to CASSWRQQETQYF.

The rearrangement links TRBV7-2 to TRBJ1-1, with D unresolved. The CDR3 loop spans 11 amino acids. Germline values: CDR1 SGHTA, CDR2 FQGNSA. The ends were cut back, 6 bases at V and 5 bases at J, with 7 bases in the middle. Here the CDR3 reads CASRAKTEAFF. The CDR3 DNA follows: TGTGCCAGCAGAGCTAAGACTGAAGCTTTCTTT.

The chain uses TRBV7-3 and TRBJ2-7; 7 nucleotides align to TRBD2. Per the germline V gene, CDR1 is SGHTA and CDR2 is FQGTGA. Trimming cost V 1 base and J 2 bases; bases outside gene matches: 5. The CDR3 covers 15 residues. The CDR3 sequence is CASSLSPGGAYEQYF. CDR3 nucleotides: TGTGCCAGCAGCTTAAGTCCGGGAGGAGCCTACGAGCAGTACTTC.

This chain links TRBV7-2 with TRBJ2-5; 10 bases align to TRBD2. With the DNA end fitting TRBJ2-7 better, the J assignment may be wrong. Germline V gene data show CDR1 as SGHTA and CDR2 as FQGNSA. CDR3 length equals 15 residues. In DNA, the CDR3 is TGTGCCAGCAGCTTACTAGCGGGGGCCTCCTACGAGCAGTACTTC. It translates to CASSLLAGASYEQYF.

The J gene is TRBJ2-5, the V gene TRBV4-1, with 7 bases lining up with TRBD1. Germline assignment: CDR1 MGHRA and CDR2 YSYEKL. Trimming removed 3 bases from V and 3 bases from J; junction bases left unmatched: 7. This CDR3 is built from 15 residues. CDR3: CASSHTGAGEETQYF. The CDR3 DNA reads as TGCGCCAGCAGCCATACAGGGGCAGGGGAAGAGACCCAGTACTTC.

This chain connects TRBV10-3 to TRBJ1-1, with TRBD1 matching 9 bases. Germline V CDR1 and CDR2: ENHRY, SYGVKD. This CDR3 region has 16 residues. Germline trimming cut 6 bases from V and 1 base from J; bases unmatched to any gene: 9. CDR3 DNA: TGTGCCATCAGCCTACAAGGGGACAGGGCGAACACTGAAGCTTTCTTT. Translation gives CAISLQGDRANTEAFF.

The genes are TRBV30 and TRBJ1-4, with a weak D call TRBD1 (5 bases). Trimming stripped 2 bases from V and 8 bases from J, with 18 bases between. This CDR3 comprises 15 residues. CDR1 and CDR2 (germline): GTSNPN, SVGIG (reference sequence). This CDR3 reads CAWSTVGGVGEKLFF. In DNA, the CDR3 is TGTGCCTGGAGTACGGTCGGGGGAGTGGGAGAAAAACTGTTTTTT.

This chain connects TRBV2 to TRBJ2-2, with 7 bases aligning to TRBD1. This CDR3 has 15 amino acids. Germline V gene data show CDR1 as SNHLY and CDR2 as FYNNEI. V gave up 6 bases and J gave up 0 bases; unmatched junction bases: 4. CDR3 sequence: CASRGTVTNTGELFF. CDR3 sequence (DNA): TGTGCCAGCAGAGGGACAGTGACGAACACCGGGGAGCTGTTTTTT.

The CDR3 bases are TGTGCCAGCAGCTACCGGGACAGGGCGGGCACCGGGGAGCTGTTTTTT. Its translation: CASSYRDRAGTGELFF. V usage is TRBV27 and J usage is TRBJ2-2; 9 bases line up with TRBD1. The CDR3 consists of 16 residues. V shed 6 bases, J shed 4 bases, and the junction held 9 bases outside the gene matches. Germline CDR1 reads MNHEY; CDR2 reads SMNVEV (reference sequence).

The rearrangement joins TRBV5-1 to TRBJ2-5, with D hard to call. This CDR3 spans 15 amino acids. Per germline, CDR1 SGHRS and CDR2 YFSETQ. The V gene lost 0 bases and the J gene lost 2 bases, with 11 bases spanning the gap. The chain's CDR3 is CASSLVPGTQETQYF. CDR3 coding DNA: TGCGCCAGCAGCTTGGTCCCAGGAACGCAAGAGACCCAGTACTTC.

The V and J genes are TRBV7-2 and TRBJ2-7, with a tentative D call TRBD1 (5 bases). The CDR3 has 14 amino acids. Per the germline V gene, CDR1 is SGHTA and CDR2 is FQGNSA. Trimming shortened V by 2 bases and J by 2 bases, and 10 bases separated the two germline ends. The CDR3: CASSLQDSAYEQYF. The CDR3 DNA follows: TGTGCCAGCAGCTTACAAGACAGCGCCTACGAGCAGTACTTC.

This chain uses TRBV5-1 with TRBJ2-1; unclear D gene. Trimming shortened V by 1 base and J by 2 bases, and 4 bases separated the two germline ends. This CDR3 is built from 13 residues. The V gene's germline CDR1 is SGHRS and CDR2 YFSETQ. CDR3 protein: CASSLSAYNEQFF. The CDR3 nucleotides read TGCGCCAGCAGCTTGAGCGCCTACAATGAGCAGTTCTTC.

This rearrangement joins TRBV11-3 to TRBJ2-5, with 7 bases identical to TRBD2. The CDR3 runs 14 residues. Germline CDR1 is SGHNT and CDR2 is YENEEA. V lost 7 bases and J lost 1; bases outside the gene matches: 6. CDR3 sequence reads: CASTPSSGQETQYF. CDR3 bases: TGTGCCAGCACCCCTTCTAGCGGCCAAGAGACCCAGTACTTC.

The chain uses TRBV7-9 and TRBJ2-7, with 10 positions matching TRBD1. The junction had 7 bases not matched to a gene; V was cut back by 5 bases and J by 3 bases. Germline CDR1 and CDR2: SEHNR and FQNEAQ (reference sequence). This CDR3 has 15 amino acids. CDR3 in amino acids: CASSPPGQGSYEQYF. In nucleotides, the CDR3 is TGTGCCAGCAGCCCGCCGGGACAGGGGAGCTACGAGCAGTACTTC.

The V gene is TRBV18, the J gene TRBJ2-7; D gene ambiguous. CDR1 and CDR2 from the germline V gene are KGHSH and LQKENI. With 1 base removed from V and 4 bases from J, the gap between germline ends came to 8 bases. The CDR3 spans 13 residues. Written as DNA, the CDR3 is TGTGCCAGCTCACCACTATTCGGGTACGAGCAGTACTTC. This encodes CASSPLFGYEQYF.

The chain recombines TRBV19 with TRBJ1-1; the D gene is possibly TRBD1 (6 bases). Trimming left V 6 bases short and J 1 base short, with 12 bases between. This CDR3 has 14 amino acids. The germline V gene has CDR1 LNHDA and CDR2 SQIVND (reference sequence). CDR3 DNA sequence: TGTGCCAGTAGCCCCTGGGACACGAACACTGAAGCTTTCTTT. As protein: CASSPWDTNTEAFF.

Points on this clone: The junction differs from germline at one of its ends, possibly a read error. This rearrangement joins TRBV30 to TRBJ2-1; TRBD2 matches at 12 bases. Per the germline V gene, CDR1 is GTSNPN and CDR2 is SVGIG (reference sequence). This CDR3 is 15 amino acids long. The CDR3 here is CAGSPTSGRGYEQFF. CDR3 nucleotides: TGTGCCGGGAGTCCGACTAGCGGGAGAGGGTATGAGCAGTTCTTC.

The chain couples TRBV6-1 to TRBJ2-4, with D possibly matching TRBD2 (6 bases). In germline, CDR1 is MNHNS, CDR2 SASEGT. The CDR3 consists of 15 residues. V lost 6 bases and J 3 bases, leaving 15 bases between the germline ends. CDR3 amino acids: CASSQPFGGKNIQYF. The CDR3, as DNA: TGTGCCAGCAGCCAGCCCTTCGGGGGCAAAAACATTCAGTACTTC.

The chain recombines TRBV7-2 with TRBJ2-7; D is unresolved. The CDR3 is 15 amino acids. CDR1 is SGHTA, CDR2 FQGNSA, per germline. The V gene lost 0 bases and the J gene lost 3 bases, with 12 bases spanning the gap. For the CDR3, the DNA is TGTGCCAGCAGCTTAGCGGTTTTCCAACTCTACGAGCAGTACTTC. It is translated as CASSLAVFQLYEQYF.

The V gene is TRBV5-1, the J gene TRBJ2-2; no reliable D call. V lost 2 bases and J 0 bases, leaving 11 bases between the germline ends. Germline CDR1 and CDR2: SGHRS and YFSETQ. The CDR3 is made up of 16 amino acids. CDR3 DNA sequence: TGCGCCAGCAGCTTACAGCCGTTAACGAACACCGGGGAGCTGTTTTTT. Amino acids: CASSLQPLTNTGELFF.

This chain links TRBV19 with TRBJ1-5, with D possibly TRBD1 on 5 matching bases. Germline V lookup: CDR1 LNHDA, CDR2 SQIVND (reference sequence). V shed 6 bases and J shed 3 bases, with 12 bases lying between them. This CDR3 region has 14 residues. CDR3 bases: TGTGCCAGTAGATACGACAGTTCCAATCAGCCCCAGCATTTT. This encodes CASRYDSSNQPQHF.

The gene calls are TRBV7-9 and TRBJ2-3; 12 nucleotides agree with TRBD2. Germline CDR1 reads SEHNR; CDR2 reads FQNEAQ (reference sequence). V was pared by 4 bases and J by 6 bases, with 8 bases of the junction left unmatched. The CDR3 contains 16 residues. The CDR3 protein is CASSSLAGGPHDTQYF. The DNA of the CDR3 is TGTGCCAGCAGCTCCCTAGCGGGAGGGCCCCACGATACGCAGTATTTT.

The CDR3 reads CASRELAGGPNNEQFF. Here the CDR3 DNA reads TGTGCCAGCAGGGAACTAGCGGGAGGGCCAAACAATGAGCAGTTCTTC. The chain couples TRBV6-1 to TRBJ2-1; 13 nucleotides match TRBD2. The germline CDR1 and CDR2 sequences are MNHNS and SASEGT. Trimming cost V 6 bases and J 5 bases; bases outside gene matches: 7. The CDR3 is made up of 16 amino acids.

The chain combines TRBV10-3 with TRBJ2-1; D might be TRBD1 (5 bases). Trimming stripped 10 bases from V and 2 bases from J, with 15 bases between. This CDR3 has 14 residues. Germline V gene sequence: CDR1 ENHRY, CDR2 SYGVKD. In DNA form, the CDR3 reads TGTGCCACCAGGGTACAGAGTCCCTACAATGAGCAGTTCTTC. Translation gives CATRVQSPYNEQFF.

The chain joins TRBV5-1 to TRBJ2-7; D might be TRBD1 (5 bases). Germline-derived CDR1 and CDR2 are SGHRS and YFSETQ. V shed 0 bases and J shed 1 base, with 5 bases lying between them. CDR3 length: 13 amino acids. The CDR3 DNA is TGCGCCAGCAGCTTGGGACAGTCCTACGAGCAGTACTTC. Its protein product is CASSLGQSYEQYF.

The gene calls are TRBV5-1 and TRBJ1-2; 9 positions agree with TRBD1. Looked up from germline, CDR1 is SGHRS and CDR2 is YFSETQ. J gave up 4 bases and V 3 bases, and 10 bases lay outside the gene matches. This CDR3 is 16 amino acids long. CDR3 bases: TGCGCCAGCAGCTCCTACTCACAGGGGGCGATCTATGGCTACACCTTC. This gives the protein CASSSYSQGAIYGYTF.

The chain employs TRBV18 and TRBJ2-7; D is possibly TRBD1 (6 bases). There are 13 residues in the CDR3. V lost 6 bases, J lost 2 bases, and 11 bases lay in between. Germline CDR1 is KGHSH and CDR2 is LQKENI. CDR3 region: CASSPWTAYEQYF. The CDR3 DNA is TGTGCCAGCTCGCCTTGGACAGCCTACGAGCAGTACTTC.

The chain uses TRBV27 and TRBJ1-4; no reliable D call. The V end was cut by 6 bases, the J end by 3 bases, with 11 bases between. The CDR3 runs to 14 residues. Germline-derived CDR1 and CDR2 are MNHEY and SMNVEV (reference sequence). This chain's CDR3 is CASSSLAANEKLFF. The CDR3 DNA reads TGTGCCAGCAGCAGTCTGGCAGCTAATGAAAAACTGTTTTTT.

The chain links TRBV15 to TRBJ2-1; unclear D gene. V was clipped by 0 bases and J by 6 bases, with 21 bases between them. This CDR3 has 18 amino acids. Germline assignment: CDR1 LNHNV and CDR2 YYDKDF (reference sequence). The chain's CDR3 is CATSRDPGGVMRGNEQFF. CDR3 in DNA: TGTGCCACCAGCAGAGATCCCGGTGGAGTAATGAGAGGCAATGAGCAGTTCTTC.

V and J are TRBV5-1 and TRBJ2-7, with 9 positions matching TRBD1. Germline V gene lookup returns CDR1 SGHRS and CDR2 YFSETQ. The CDR3 has 16 amino acids. The V segment lost 3 bases and the J segment 4 bases; nucleotides outside the gene matches: 11. CDR3 sequence: CASSSIPGQGGYEQYF. CDR3 sequence (DNA): TGCGCCAGCAGCTCAATTCCGGGACAGGGAGGATACGAGCAGTACTTC.